Listed below are T cell receptor beta chains from one sample, sequenced in a study of cytomegalovirus exposure and HLA in healthy donors. The assay was immunoSEQ multiplex PCR, and TCRdb's table has in-frame clones only and misses some. The sample table sets out about 140,000 clones. The sample was PBMCs. These receptors were obtained from a woman aged 18 to 35 in good health and CMV-seronegative. Each CDR3 is given with its conserved first and last residue. D genes are given only for firm matches.

d_call j_call v_call cdr3_aa cdr3_nt
. TRBJ2-7 TRBV5-4 CASSLGTATYEQYF TGTGCCAGCAGCTTGGGGACAGCGACCTACGAGCAGTACTTC
. TRBJ2-1 TRBV9 CASSSRDSQLNNEQFF TGTGCCAGCAGCAGCCGGGACTCGCAGCTTAACAATGAGCAGTTCTTC
TRBD2 TRBJ2-3 TRBV12-5 CASGLVTTGGLVTQYF TGTGCTAGTGGTTTGGTAACGACGGGAGGTTTGGTTACGCAGTATTTT
TRBD2 TRBJ2-5 TRBV9 CASSQRGGETQYF TGTGCCAGCAGCCAGCGGGGGGGAGAGACCCAGTACTTC
TRBD2 TRBJ2-3 TRBV15 CATSRVLVTSGRTDTQYF TGTGCCACCAGCAGAGTCCTCGTCACTAGCGGCCGCACAGATACGCAGTATTTT
. TRBJ2-5 TRBV7-9 CASSPTPVGMKETQYF TGTGCCAGCAGCCCTACCCCGGTCGGGATGAAAGAGACCCAGTACTTC
TRBD2 TRBJ2-7 TRBV7-4 CASSSRLADPYEQYF TGTGCCAGCAGCTCCCGACTAGCGGACCCATACGAGCAGTACTTC
. TRBJ2-3 TRBV7-8 CASSPRQVLMDTQYF TGTGCCAGCAGCCCACGACAGGTCCTCATGGATACGCAGTATTTT
. TRBJ2-7 TRBV30 CAWSVATGNEQYF TGTGCCTGGAGTGTTGCTACAGGGAACGAGCAGTACTTC
. TRBJ2-2 TRBV7-9 CASSSFEGAGRTGELFF TGTGCCAGCAGCTCATTTGAGGGAGCGGGCCGCACCGGGGAGCTGTTTTTT
TRBD1 TRBJ2-5 TRBV27 CASSPWTGIETQYF TGTGCCAGCAGCCCCTGGACAGGGATAGAGACCCAGTACTTC
. TRBJ1-1 TRBV2 CASSEWGAESNTEAFF TGTGCCAGCAGTGAATGGGGCGCGGAATCGAACACTGAAGCTTTCTTT
TRBD2 TRBJ2-5 TRBV9 CASSASGSGETQYF TGTGCCAGCAGCGCTAGCGGGAGTGGAGAGACCCAGTACTTC
. TRBJ1-4 TRBV15 CATSRDGQHNEKLFF TGTGCCACCAGCAGAGATGGGCAGCATAATGAAAAACTGTTTTTT
. TRBJ2-1 TRBV19 CASSPHRISSYNEQFF TGTGCCAGTAGTCCCCACAGGATAAGCTCCTACAATGAGCAGTTCTTC
. TRBJ2-5 TRBV5-1 CASRENLGPAAQETQYF TGCGCCAGCAGGGAGAATCTCGGGCCAGCGGCTCAAGAGACCCAGTACTTC
. TRBJ1-3 TRBV11-2 CASSPSWDMGNTIYF TGTGCCAGCAGCCCCAGCTGGGACATGGGAAACACCATATATTTT
. TRBJ1-6 TRBV11-2 CASSLSQGHSPLHF TGTGCCAGCAGCTTGAGTCAGGGGCATTCACCCCTCCACTTT
TRBD2 TRBJ2-3 TRBV9 CASSATSGRGADTQYF TGTGCCAGCAGCGCGACTAGCGGGAGGGGGGCAGATACGCAGTATTTT
TRBD1 TRBJ2-7 TRBV10-2 CASSEGRQGPGEQYF TGCGCCAGCAGTGAGGGGAGACAGGGGCCCGGGGAGCAGTACTTC
. TRBJ2-7 TRBV5-1 CASSLLPDSTYEQYF TGCGCCAGCAGCTTGCTCCCCGACAGTACCTACGAGCAGTACTTC
TRBD1 TRBJ1-4 TRBV5-1 CASSLDRGGEKLFF TGCGCCAGCAGCTTGGACAGGGGTGGTGAAAAACTGTTTTTT
. TRBJ2-1 TRBV4-2 CASSHPMEGSSYNEQFF TGTGCCAGCAGCCACCCCATGGAGGGGAGCTCCTACAATGAGCAGTTCTTC
TRBD2 TRBJ2-3 TRBV2 CASTQREWDTQYF TGTGCCAGCACCCAGCGGGAGTGGGATACGCAGTATTTT
. TRBJ2-5 TRBV7-3 CASSSLFSRLGGGTQYF TGTGCCAGCAGCTCGCTCTTTAGTAGACTAGGTGGAGGGACCCAGTACTTC
TRBD1 TRBJ1-4 TRBV7-9 CGTGLFEKLFF TGTGGGACAGGGCTCTTCGAAAAACTGTTTTTT
TRBD1 TRBJ1-3 TRBV6-1 CASSDGQGRNTIYF TGTGCCAGCAGTGACGGACAGGGGAGAAACACCATATATTTT
. TRBJ2-7 TRBV19 CASSATASYEQYF TGTGCCAGTAGTGCGACAGCGTCCTACGAGCAGTACTTC
. TRBJ2-7 TRBV9 CASSVAASAPYEQYF TGTGCCAGCAGCGTAGCGGCTAGCGCCCCTTACGAGCAGTACTTC
TRBD1 TRBJ1-1 TRBV6-5 CASSYSTGGTEAFF TGTGCCAGCAGTTACAGTACAGGGGGCACTGAAGCTTTCTTT
. TRBJ2-1 TRBV11-2 CASSLLSAADRYNEQFF TGTGCCAGCAGCTTATTAAGCGCTGCGGATCGTTACAATGAGCAGTTCTTC
TRBD1 TRBJ1-5 TRBV29-1 CSARDSNQPQHF TGCAGCGCCCGGGACAGTAATCAGCCCCAGCATTTT
TRBD1 TRBJ1-3 TRBV18 CASSGQHSGNTIYF TGTGCCAGCTCGGGACAGCACTCTGGAAACACCATATATTTT
. TRBJ2-3 TRBV9 CASSDGGSTDTQYF TGTGCCAGCAGCGATGGGGGGAGCACAGATACGCAGTATTTT
TRBD1 TRBJ2-2 TRBV18 CASSPRQGAYTGELFF TGTGCCAGCTCACCACGTCAGGGGGCATACACCGGGGAGCTGTTTTTT
TRBD1 TRBJ1-2 TRBV20-1 CSATDRALGTF TGCAGTGCCACCGACAGGGCCCTGGGCACCTTC
. TRBJ1-4 TRBV25-1 CASSQREGKGQEKLFF TGTGCCAGCAGTCAACGGGAAGGGAAAGGGCAGGAAAAACTGTTTTTT
. TRBJ1-3 TRBV27 CASSHRVNTIYF TGTGCCAGCAGTCACCGAGTGAACACCATATATTTT
TRBD2 TRBJ2-1 TRBV6-5 CASSYTGLGYNEQFF TGTGCCAGCAGTTACACGGGACTAGGCTACAATGAGCAGTTCTTC
TRBD2 TRBJ2-5 TRBV2 CASSEALGRGETQYF TGTGCCAGCAGTGAAGCGCTTGGGAGGGGAGAGACCCAGTACTTC
TRBD1 TRBJ2-1 TRBV7-7 CASSLGDRGGNEQFF TGTGCTAGCAGCTTAGGGGACAGGGGGGGAAATGAGCAGTTCTTC
. TRBJ2-7 TRBV19 CASSIGAQGSYEQYF TGTGCCAGTAGTATAGGGGCGCAGGGGTCCTACGAGCAGTACTTC
. TRBJ2-1 TRBV5-1 CASSLAVAGEQFF TGCGCCAGCAGCTTGGCCGTCGCGGGAGAGCAGTTCTTC
. TRBJ1-2 TRBV6-5 CASSYSIGDRNYGYTF TGTGCCAGCAGTTACTCAATCGGCGACAGGAACTATGGCTACACCTTC
. TRBJ1-2 TRBV9 CASSPRVGAYGYTF TGTGCCAGCAGCCCTCGAGTTGGGGCGTATGGCTACACCTTC
. TRBJ2-7 TRBV6-1 CASSDGGYEQYF TGTGCCAGCAGTGACGGGGGCTACGAGCAGTACTTC
TRBD2 TRBJ2-1 TRBV13 CASSPSEREGDELLRDEQFF TGTGCCAGCAGCCCCAGCGAGCGGGAGGGTGATGAGCTCCTTAGAGATGAGCAGTTCTTC
TRBD1 TRBJ2-3 TRBV9 CASSETGGRDTQYF TGTGCCAGCAGCGAGACAGGGGGGAGAGATACGCAGTATTTT